This T cell receptor (beta chain) comes out of a study of CD8 T cells in Susac syndrome. Study as a whole: Patients with Susac syndrome were, at the time of blood collection, therapy-naive, maintained on corticosteroids, or maintained on intravenous immunoglobulin alone.

CDR3 length: 16 amino acids. V shed 7 bases and J 7 bases; nucleotides not matched to a gene: 15. Germline values: CDR1 LNHDA, CDR2 SQIVND (reference sequence). Roughly 0.45 to 1 ug RNA was reverse transcribed with random hexamers. TCRdb passed the immunoSEQ multiplex PCR reads through MiXCR, listing each CDR3 protein once. The sample lists about 150,000 distinct CDR3 sequences, roughly 95% occurring once. TEMRA cells were FACS-enriched, unlike CD8+ and CD4+ T cells, which were negatively isolated. Sequencing input: CD4+ T cells from PBMCs. This chain connects TRBV19 to TRBJ2-1; 8 nucleotides line up with TRBD2. The TCR sequence derives from a human donor with Susac syndrome. The CDR3, as DNA: TGTGCCAGTACCCCCCCCGGGACCAGCGGGAGAAATGAGCAGTTCTTC. This gives the protein CASTPPGTSGRNEQFF.